This note documents a single T cell receptor (beta chain) sequence. Its antigen is still unknown. RNA transcripts yielded amplified TCR beta CDR3 regions. The primer set for the first-round RT-PCR of the TCR CDR3 was HTBI. MiXCR, run by TCRdb on the multiplex PCR reads, gives a single entry per CDR3 protein. Of 560,000 or so distinct CDR3 sequences listed, just under 20% are singletons. These data come from a study of T cells in Graves' hyperthyroidism and ophthalmopathy. Study results and limitations: The majority of expanded thyroid clonotypes above 0.001 also appeared in blood.

The study excluded patients with uncontrolled infection, other autoimmune disease, pregnancy or lactation. Germline CDR1 MNHNS, CDR2 SASEGT. CDR3 length equals 15 residues. Trimming removed 1 base at V and 1 base at J, with 10 bases between. The chain links TRBV6-1 to TRBJ1-1; no clear D gene. The sequenced material came from blood. The receptor was isolated from a man between 40 and 49 years old with Graves' ophthalmopathy. CDR3 region: CASSEEHIGNTEAFF. CDR3 in DNA: TGTGCCAGCAGTGAAGAACACATTGGGAACACTGAAGCTTTCTTT.